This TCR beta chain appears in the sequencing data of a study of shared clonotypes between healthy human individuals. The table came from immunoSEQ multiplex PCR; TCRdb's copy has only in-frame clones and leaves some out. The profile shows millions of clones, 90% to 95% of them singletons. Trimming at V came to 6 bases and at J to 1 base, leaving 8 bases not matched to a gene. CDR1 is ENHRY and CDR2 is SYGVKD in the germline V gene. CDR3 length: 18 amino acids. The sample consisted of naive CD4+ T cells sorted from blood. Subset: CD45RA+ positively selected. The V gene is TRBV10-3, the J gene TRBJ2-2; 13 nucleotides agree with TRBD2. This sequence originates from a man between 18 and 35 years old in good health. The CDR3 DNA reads TGTGCCATCAGCGAGCGACTAGCGGGAGGCGGGAACACCGGGGAGCTGTTTTTT. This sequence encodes CAISERLAGGGNTGELFF.